The 2 T cell receptor beta chains below all came from one sample that was sequenced in a study of T-cell reconstitution after alpha-beta-depleted transplantation in children. Preparing the TCRbeta library involved the use of unique molecular identifiers. MiXCR, run by TCRdb on the PCR reads, gives a single entry per CDR3 protein. The top ten clones hold around 22% of a sample with a few hundred thousand distinct CDR3 sequences, approximately 10% of them seen once. Source: peripheral blood, taken 180 days after TCRalphabeta/CD19-depleted stem cell transplant. Receptor source: a male patient between 2 and 15 years old who had a stem cell transplant for chronic granulomatous disease, so the T cells may come from the graft donor.

This clonotype was recorded many times. This chain uses TRBV7-8 with TRBJ2-1; TRBD2 agrees at 13 bases. The germline V gene has CDR1 SGHVS and CDR2 FQNEAQ. The length of the CDR3 is 18 residues. J lost 5 bases, V lost 6 bases, and 13 bases had no gene match. The CDR3 sequence: CASSLSLGTSGKDNEQFF. CDR3 in DNA: TGTGCCAGCAGTCTAAGCCTTGGGACTAGCGGGAAGGACAATGAGCAGTTCTTC.

This clonotype came up many times. V usage is TRBV7-6 and J usage is TRBJ2-2; 10 bases line up with TRBD1. The V gene end was trimmed by 5 bases and the J gene end by 4 bases; junction bases not matched to a gene: 7. The CDR3 totals 16 residues. The V gene's germline CDR1 is SGHVS and CDR2 FNYEAQ. The DNA for the CDR3 is TGTGCCAGCAGCCCCCGGACAGGGGGAGCCACCGGGGAGCTGTTTTTT. Translating gives CASSPRTGGATGELFF.